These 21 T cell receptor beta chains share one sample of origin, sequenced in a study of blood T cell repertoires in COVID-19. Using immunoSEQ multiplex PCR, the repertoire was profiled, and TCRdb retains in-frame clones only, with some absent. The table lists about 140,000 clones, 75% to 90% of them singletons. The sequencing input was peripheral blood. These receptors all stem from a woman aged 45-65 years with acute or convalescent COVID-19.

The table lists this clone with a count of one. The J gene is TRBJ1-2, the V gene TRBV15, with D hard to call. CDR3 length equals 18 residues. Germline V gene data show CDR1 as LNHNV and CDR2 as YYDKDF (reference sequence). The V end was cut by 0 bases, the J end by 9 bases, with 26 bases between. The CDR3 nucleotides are TGTGCCACCAGCAGAGACGGGAGGTTGGGCGGCCCTTATTCGAGCTACACCTTC. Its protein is CATSRDGRLGGPYSSYTF.

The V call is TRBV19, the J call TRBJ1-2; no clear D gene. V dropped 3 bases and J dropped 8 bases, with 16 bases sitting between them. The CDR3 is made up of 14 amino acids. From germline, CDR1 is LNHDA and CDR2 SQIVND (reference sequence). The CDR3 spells CASSIPSGSNGYTF. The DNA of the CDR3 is TGTGCCAGTAGTATCCCCTCCGGGTCGAACGGCTACACCTTC.

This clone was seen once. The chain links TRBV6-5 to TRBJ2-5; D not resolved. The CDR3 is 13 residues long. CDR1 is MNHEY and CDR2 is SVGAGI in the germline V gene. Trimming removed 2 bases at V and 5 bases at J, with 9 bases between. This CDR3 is CASSYEATETQYF. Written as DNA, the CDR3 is TGTGCCAGCAGTTACGAAGCGACGGAGACCCAGTACTTC.

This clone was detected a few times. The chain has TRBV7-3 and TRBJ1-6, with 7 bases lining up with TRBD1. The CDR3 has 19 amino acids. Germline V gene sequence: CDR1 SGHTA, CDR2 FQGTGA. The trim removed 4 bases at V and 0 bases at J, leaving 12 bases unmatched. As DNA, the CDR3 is TGTGCCAGCAGCTCACGAGCAACGACAGGGAGCTCCTATAATTCACCCCTCCACTTT. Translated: CASSSRATTGSSYNSPLHF.

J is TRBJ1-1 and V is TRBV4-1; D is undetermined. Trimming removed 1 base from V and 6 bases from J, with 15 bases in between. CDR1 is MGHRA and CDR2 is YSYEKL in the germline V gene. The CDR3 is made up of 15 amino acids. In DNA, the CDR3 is TGCGCCAGCAGCCAAGCCTGGGCGGGAGGGTCTGAAGCTTTCTTT. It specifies CASSQAWAGGSEAFF.

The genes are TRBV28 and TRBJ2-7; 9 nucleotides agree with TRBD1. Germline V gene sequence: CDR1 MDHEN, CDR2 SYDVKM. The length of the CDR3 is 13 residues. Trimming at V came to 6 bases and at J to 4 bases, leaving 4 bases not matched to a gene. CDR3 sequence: CASRGQGRYEQYF. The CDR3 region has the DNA TGTGCCAGCAGGGGACAGGGACGGTACGAGCAGTACTTC.

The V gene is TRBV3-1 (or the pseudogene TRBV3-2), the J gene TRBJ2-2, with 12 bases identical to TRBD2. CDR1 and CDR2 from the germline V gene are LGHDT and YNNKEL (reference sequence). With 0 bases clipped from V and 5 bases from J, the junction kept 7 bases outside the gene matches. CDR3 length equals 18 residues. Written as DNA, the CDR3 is TGTGCCAGCAGCCAAGAACGGACAGGACTAGCGGGAACCGGGGAGCTGTTTTTT. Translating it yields CASSQERTGLAGTGELFF.

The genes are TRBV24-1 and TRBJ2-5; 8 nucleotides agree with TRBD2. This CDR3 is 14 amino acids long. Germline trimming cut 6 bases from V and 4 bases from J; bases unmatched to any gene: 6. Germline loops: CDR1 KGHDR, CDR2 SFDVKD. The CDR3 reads CATSSAGGLETQYF. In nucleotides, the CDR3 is TGTGCCACCAGTTCTGCGGGGGGCTTAGAGACCCAGTACTTC.

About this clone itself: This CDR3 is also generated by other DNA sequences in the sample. CDR3 region: CAISESGQGSNQPQHF. The CDR3 DNA reads as TGTGCCATCAGTGAGTCGGGCCAGGGAAGCAATCAGCCCCAGCATTTT. The V gene is TRBV10-3, the J gene TRBJ1-5; D perhaps matches TRBD1 (5 bases). V lost 0 bases and J 1 base, leaving 10 bases between the germline ends. The CDR3 runs to 16 residues. Germline CDR1 is ENHRY and CDR2 is SYGVKD.

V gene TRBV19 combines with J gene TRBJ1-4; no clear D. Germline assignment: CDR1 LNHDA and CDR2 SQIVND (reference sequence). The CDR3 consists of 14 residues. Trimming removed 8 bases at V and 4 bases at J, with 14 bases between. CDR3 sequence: CASSEAHLNEKLFF. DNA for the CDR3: TGTGCCAGTTCTGAGGCGCACCTTAATGAAAAACTGTTTTTT. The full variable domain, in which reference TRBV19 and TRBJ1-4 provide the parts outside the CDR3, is DGGITQSPKYLFRKEGQNVTLSCEQNLNHDAMYWYRQDPGQGLRLIYYSQIVNDFQKGDIAEGYSVSREKKESFPLTVTSAQKNPTAFYLCASSEAHLNEKLFFGSGTQLSVL.

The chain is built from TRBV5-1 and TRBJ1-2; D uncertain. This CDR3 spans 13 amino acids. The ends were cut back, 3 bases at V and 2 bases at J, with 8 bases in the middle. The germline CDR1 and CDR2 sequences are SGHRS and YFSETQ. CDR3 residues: CASSSDSNYGYTF. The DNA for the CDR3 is TGCGCCAGCAGCTCGGACTCCAACTATGGCTACACCTTC.

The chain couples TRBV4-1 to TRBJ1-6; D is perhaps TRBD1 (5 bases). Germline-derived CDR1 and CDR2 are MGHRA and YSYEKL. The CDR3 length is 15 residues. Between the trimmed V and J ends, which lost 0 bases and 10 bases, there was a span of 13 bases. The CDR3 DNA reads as TGCGCCAGCAGCCAAGATGCAGGGTTATGGTCACCCCTCCACTTT. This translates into CASSQDAGLWSPLHF.

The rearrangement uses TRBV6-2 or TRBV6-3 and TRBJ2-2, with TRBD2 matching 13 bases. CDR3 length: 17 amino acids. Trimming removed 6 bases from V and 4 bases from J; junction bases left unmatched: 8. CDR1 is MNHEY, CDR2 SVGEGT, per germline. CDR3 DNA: TGTGCCAGCAGCCCGACTAGCGGGGGGATGGTCACCGGGGAGCTGTTTTTT. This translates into CASSPTSGGMVTGELFF.

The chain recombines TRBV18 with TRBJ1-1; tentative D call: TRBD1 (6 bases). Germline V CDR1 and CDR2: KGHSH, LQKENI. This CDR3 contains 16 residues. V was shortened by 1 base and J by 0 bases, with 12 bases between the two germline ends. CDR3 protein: CASSPRTADLNTEAFF. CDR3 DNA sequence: TGTGCCAGCTCACCACGGACAGCCGATTTGAACACTGAAGCTTTCTTT.

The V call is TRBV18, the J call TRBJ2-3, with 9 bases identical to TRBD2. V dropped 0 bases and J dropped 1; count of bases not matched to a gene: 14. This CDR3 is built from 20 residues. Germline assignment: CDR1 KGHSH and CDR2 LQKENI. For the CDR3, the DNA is TGTGCCAGCTCACCACCGCTAGCGGGACAAGCCTGGCCAGGCACAGATACGCAGTATTTT. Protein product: CASSPPLAGQAWPGTDTQYF.

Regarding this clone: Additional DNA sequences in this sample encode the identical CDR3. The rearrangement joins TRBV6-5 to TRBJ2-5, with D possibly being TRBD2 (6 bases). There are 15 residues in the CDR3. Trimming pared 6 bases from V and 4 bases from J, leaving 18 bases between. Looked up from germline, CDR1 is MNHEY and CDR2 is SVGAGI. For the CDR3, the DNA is TGTGCCAGCAGCAACGCCCGGCGGGGAGTAGAGACCCAGTACTTC. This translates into CASSNARRGVETQYF.

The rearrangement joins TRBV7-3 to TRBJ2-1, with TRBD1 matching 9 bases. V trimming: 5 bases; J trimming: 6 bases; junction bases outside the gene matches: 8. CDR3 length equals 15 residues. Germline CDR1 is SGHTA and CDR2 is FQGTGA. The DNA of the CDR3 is TGTGCCAGCAGCCAGGGGACAGGGATTTCCAATGAGCAGTTCTTC. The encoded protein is CASSQGTGISNEQFF. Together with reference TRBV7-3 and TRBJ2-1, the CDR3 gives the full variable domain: GAGVSQTPSNKVTEKGKYVELRCDPISGHTALYWYRQSLGQGPEFLIYFQGTGAADDSGLPNDRFFAVRPEGSVSTLKIQRTERGDSAVYLCASSQGTGISNEQFFGPGTRLTVL.

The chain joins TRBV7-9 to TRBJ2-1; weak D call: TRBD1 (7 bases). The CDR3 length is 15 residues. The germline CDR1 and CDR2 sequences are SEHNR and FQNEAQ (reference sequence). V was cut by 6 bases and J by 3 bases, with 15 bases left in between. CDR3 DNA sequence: TGTGCCAGCAGGCCCCAGGGGGGCGGCTACAATGAGCAGTTCTTC. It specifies CASRPQGGGYNEQFF.

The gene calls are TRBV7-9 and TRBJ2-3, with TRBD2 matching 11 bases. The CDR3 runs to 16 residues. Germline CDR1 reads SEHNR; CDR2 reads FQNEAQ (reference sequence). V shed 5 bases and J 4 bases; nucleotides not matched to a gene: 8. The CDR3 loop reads CASSPPGLAVSDTQYF. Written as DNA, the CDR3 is TGTGCCAGCAGCCCTCCGGGACTAGCGGTATCAGATACGCAGTATTTT.

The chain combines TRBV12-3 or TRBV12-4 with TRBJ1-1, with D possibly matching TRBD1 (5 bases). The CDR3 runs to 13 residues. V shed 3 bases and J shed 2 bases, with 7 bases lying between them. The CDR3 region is CASSLGPNTEAFF. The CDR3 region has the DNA TGTGCCAGCAGTTTGGGGCCAAACACTGAAGCTTTCTTT.

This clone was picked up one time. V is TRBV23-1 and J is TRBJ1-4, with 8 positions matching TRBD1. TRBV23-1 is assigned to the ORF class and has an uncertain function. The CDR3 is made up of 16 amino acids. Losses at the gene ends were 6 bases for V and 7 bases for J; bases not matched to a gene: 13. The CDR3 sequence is CASSPETGAFGEKLFF. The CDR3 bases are TGCGCCAGCAGCCCGGAGACAGGGGCGTTCGGTGAAAAACTGTTTTTT.